This TCR beta chain is drawn from a study of blood T cell repertoires in COVID-19. Study at large: Specimens from acute and convalescent COVID-19 originated in the United States, Italy and Spain.

From germline, CDR1 is SGHNT and CDR2 YENEEA. CDR3 length equals 14 residues. After removal of 5 bases from V and 15 bases from J, the junction contained 7 bases not matched to a gene. This clone was recorded once. Some clones are missing from TCRdb's copy, which holds only in-frame ones; the method was immunoSEQ multiplex PCR. This table has about 110,000 clones, about three quarters appearing once. The sample comprised peripheral blood. The J gene is TRBJ2-2, the V gene TRBV11-3; 15 bases are shared with TRBD2. This TCR was sampled from a human donor with acute or convalescent COVID-19. The donor label of this sample is uncertain. The DNA for the CDR3 is TGTGCCAGCAGCCCTGGACTAGCGGGGGGGTCGTTGTTTTTT. This encodes CASSPGLAGGSLFF.